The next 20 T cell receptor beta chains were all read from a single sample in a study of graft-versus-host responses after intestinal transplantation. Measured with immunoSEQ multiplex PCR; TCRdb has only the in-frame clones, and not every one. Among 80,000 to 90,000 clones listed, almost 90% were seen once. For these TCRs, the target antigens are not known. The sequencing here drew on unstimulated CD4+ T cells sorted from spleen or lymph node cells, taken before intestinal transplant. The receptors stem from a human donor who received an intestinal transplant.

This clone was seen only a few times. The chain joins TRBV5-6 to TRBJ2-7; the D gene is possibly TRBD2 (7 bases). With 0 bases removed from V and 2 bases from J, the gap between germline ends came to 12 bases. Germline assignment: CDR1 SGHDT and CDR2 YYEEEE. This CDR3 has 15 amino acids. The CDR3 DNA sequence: TGTGCCAGCAGCTTGGGTCAGGGGACTACCTACGAGCAGTACTTC. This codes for CASSLGQGTTYEQYF. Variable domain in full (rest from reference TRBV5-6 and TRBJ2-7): DAGVTQSPTHLIKTRGQQVTLRCSPKSGHDTVSWYQQALGQGPQFIFQYYEEEERQRGNFPDRFSGHQFPNYSSELNVNALLLGDSALYLCASSLGQGTTYEQYFGPGTRLTVT.

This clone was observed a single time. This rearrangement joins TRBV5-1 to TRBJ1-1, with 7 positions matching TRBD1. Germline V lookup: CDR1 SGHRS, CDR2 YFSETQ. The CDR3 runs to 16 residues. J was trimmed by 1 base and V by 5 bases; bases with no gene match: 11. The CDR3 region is CASSSGGRGSNTEAFF. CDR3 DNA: TGCGCCAGCAGTTCAGGAGGCAGGGGGTCGAACACTGAAGCTTTCTTT.

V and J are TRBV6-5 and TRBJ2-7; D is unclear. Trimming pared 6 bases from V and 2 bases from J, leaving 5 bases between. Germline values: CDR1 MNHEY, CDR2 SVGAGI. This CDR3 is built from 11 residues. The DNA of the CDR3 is TGTGCCAGCAGGGGCCCCTACGAGCAGTACTTC. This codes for CASRGPYEQYF.

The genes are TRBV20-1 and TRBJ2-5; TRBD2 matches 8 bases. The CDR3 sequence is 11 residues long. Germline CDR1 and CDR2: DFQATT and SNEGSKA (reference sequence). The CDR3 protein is CTGGARETQYF. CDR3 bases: TGCACCGGGGGGGCCAGGGAGACCCAGTACTTC.

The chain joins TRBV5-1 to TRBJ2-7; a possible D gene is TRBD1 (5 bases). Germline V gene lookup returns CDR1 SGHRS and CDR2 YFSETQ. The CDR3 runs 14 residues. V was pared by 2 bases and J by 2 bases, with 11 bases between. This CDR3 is CASSLRGSTYEQYF. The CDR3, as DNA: TGCGCCAGCAGCTTAAGGGGTAGCACCTACGAGCAGTACTTC. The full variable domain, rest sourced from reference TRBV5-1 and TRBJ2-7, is KAGVTQTPRYLIKTRGQQVTLSCSPISGHRSVSWYQQTPGQGLQFLFEYFSETQRNKGNFPGRFSGRQFSNSRSEMNVSTLELGDSALYLCASSLRGSTYEQYFGPGTRLTVT.

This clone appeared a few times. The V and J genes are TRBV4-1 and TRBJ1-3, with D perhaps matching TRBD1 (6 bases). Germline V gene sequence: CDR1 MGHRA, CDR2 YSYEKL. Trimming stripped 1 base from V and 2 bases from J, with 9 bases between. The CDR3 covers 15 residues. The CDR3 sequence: CASSQGYRAGNTIYF. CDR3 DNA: TGCGCCAGCAGCCAAGGGTACAGGGCTGGAAACACCATATATTTT.

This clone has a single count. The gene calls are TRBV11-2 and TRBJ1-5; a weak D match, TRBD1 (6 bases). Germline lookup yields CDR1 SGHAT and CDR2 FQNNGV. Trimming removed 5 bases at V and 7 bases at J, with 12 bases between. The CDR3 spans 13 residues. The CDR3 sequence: CASSPNQGQPQHF. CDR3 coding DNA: TGTGCCAGCAGCCCCAATCAGGGGCAGCCCCAGCATTTT.

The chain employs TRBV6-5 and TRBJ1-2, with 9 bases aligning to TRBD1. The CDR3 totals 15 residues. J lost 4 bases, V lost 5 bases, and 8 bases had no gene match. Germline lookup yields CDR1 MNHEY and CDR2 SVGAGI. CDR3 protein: CASSKQGALGYGYTF. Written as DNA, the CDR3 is TGTGCCAGCAGTAAACAGGGGGCGCTTGGCTATGGCTACACCTTC.

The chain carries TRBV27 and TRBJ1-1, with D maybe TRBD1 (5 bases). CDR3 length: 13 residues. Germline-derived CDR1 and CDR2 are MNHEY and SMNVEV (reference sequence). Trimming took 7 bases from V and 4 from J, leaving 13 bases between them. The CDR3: CASTLRGGTEAFF. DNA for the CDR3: TGTGCCAGCACACTCCGGGGGGGCACTGAAGCTTTCTTT.

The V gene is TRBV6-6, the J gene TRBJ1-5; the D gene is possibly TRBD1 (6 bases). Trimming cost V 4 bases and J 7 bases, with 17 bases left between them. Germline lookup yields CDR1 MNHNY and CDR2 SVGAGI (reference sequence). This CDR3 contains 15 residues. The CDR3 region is CASSSTGIRWQPQHF. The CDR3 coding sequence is TGTGCCAGCAGTTCCACAGGGATTCGGTGGCAGCCCCAGCATTTT.

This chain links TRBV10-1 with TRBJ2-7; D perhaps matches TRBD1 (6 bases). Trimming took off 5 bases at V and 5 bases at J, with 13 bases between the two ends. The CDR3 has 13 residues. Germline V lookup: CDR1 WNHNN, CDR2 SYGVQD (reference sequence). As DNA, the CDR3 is TGCGCCAGCAGTCAACAGGGATCTGACGAGCAGTACTTC. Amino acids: CASSQQGSDEQYF.

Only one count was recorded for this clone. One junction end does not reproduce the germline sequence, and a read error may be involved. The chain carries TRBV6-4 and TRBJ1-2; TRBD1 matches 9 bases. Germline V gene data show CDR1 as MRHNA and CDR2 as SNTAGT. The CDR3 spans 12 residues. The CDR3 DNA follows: TGTGCCAGCACCCGATGGAGGGGGACAGGGCCCTTC. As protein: CASTRWRGTGPF.

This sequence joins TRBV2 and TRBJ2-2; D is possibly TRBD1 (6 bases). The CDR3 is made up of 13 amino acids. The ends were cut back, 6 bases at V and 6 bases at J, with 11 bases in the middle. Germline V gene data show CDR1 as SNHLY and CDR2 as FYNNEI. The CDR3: CASRAQGSGELFF. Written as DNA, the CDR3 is TGTGCCAGCAGGGCCCAGGGGTCCGGGGAGCTGTTTTTT.

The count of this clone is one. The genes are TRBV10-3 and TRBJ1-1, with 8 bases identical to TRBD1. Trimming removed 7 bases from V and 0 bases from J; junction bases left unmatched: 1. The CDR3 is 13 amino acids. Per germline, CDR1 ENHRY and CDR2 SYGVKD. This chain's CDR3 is CAITDRVNTEAFF. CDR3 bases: TGTGCCATCACGGACAGGGTGAACACTGAAGCTTTCTTT.

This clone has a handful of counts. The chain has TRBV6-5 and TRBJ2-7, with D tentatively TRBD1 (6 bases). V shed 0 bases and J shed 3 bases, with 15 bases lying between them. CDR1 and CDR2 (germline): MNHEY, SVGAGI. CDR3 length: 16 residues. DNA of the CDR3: TGTGCCAGCAGTTACTCGCACAGGGAGATCTACTACGAGCAGTACTTC. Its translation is CASSYSHREIYYEQYF.

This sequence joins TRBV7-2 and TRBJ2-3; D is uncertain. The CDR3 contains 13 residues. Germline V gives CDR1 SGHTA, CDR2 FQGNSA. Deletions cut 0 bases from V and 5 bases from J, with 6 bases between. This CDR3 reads CASSLAGLDTQYF. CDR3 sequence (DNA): TGTGCCAGCAGCTTAGCTGGGCTAGATACGCAGTATTTT.

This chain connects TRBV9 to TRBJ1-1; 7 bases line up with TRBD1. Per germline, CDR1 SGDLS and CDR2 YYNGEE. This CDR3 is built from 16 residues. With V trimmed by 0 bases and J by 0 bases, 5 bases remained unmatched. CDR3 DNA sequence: TGTGCCAGCAGCGTAGCTGGGACAGACATGAACACTGAAGCTTTCTTT. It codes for CASSVAGTDMNTEAFF.

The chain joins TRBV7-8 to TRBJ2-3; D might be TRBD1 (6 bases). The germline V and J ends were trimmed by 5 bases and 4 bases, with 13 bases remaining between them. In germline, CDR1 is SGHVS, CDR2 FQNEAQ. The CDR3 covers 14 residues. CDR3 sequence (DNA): TGTGCCAGCAGCACCCTACAGGGCCCAGATACGCAGTATTTT. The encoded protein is CASSTLQGPDTQYF.

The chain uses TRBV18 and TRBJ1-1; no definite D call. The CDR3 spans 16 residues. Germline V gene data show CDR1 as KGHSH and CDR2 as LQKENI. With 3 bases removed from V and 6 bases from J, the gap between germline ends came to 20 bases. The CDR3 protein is CASSPETPYHFPEAFF. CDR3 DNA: TGTGCCAGCTCACCCGAGACACCTTACCATTTCCCTGAAGCTTTCTTT. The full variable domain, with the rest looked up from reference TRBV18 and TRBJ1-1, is NAGVMQNPRHLVRRRGQEARLRCSPMKGHSHVYWYRQLPEEGLKFMVYLQKENIIDESGMPKERFSAEFPKEGPSILRIQQVVRGDSAAYFCASSPETPYHFPEAFFGQGTRLTVV.

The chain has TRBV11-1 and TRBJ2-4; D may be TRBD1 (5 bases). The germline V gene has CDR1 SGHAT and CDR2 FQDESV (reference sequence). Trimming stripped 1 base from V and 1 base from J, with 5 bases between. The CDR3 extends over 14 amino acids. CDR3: CASSLGGAKNIQYF. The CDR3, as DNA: TGTGCCAGCAGCTTAGGGGGCGCCAAAAACATTCAGTACTTC.